This entry describes one T cell receptor beta chain. This may be a read error, as it is one base from a much larger clone. Germline CDR1 reads LGHNA; CDR2 reads YSLEER. Trimming pared 0 bases from V and 3 bases from J, leaving 4 bases between. The CDR3 is 13 residues long. These data come from a study of tumor-infiltrating lymphocytes in primary liver carcinoma. Production of TCR beta cDNA used around 500 ng total RNA together with a constant-region primer. Three-round nested multiplex PCR performed with slightly modified ARM-PCR produced the TCR beta libraries. PCR rounds one and two used TRBV1-TRBV30 forward primers with a C-beta reverse primer for approximately 10 cycles each. TCRdb independently ran MiXCR on the multiplex PCR reads; one entry per CDR3 protein. Of 250,000 to 350,000 distinct CDR3 sequences in the sample, roughly three fifths were seen once. The researchers obtained blood RNA from unsorted whole blood and also extracted germline DNA.

Source material: peripheral blood. The TCR originated in a woman aged 25 to 39 with primary liver carcinoma and hepatitis B virus infection. The V call is TRBV4-3, the J call TRBJ2-3; D unclear. The CDR3 DNA is TGCGCCAGCAGCCAAGATCGGACAGATACGCAGTATTTT. Translated, it gives CASSQDRTDTQYF.